The TCR beta chain described here comes from a study of OX40 agonist ivuxolimab in advanced cancers. The wider study: A male proportion of about 80% was recorded, with mean age 60 years and range roughly 20 to 85. Study-level results: Both CD4+ and CD8+ T cell populations in blood had undergone clonal expansion by week 6 at 0.1 to 3.0 mg/kg.

As for this clone: Its antigen is not known.

The assay was immunoSEQ multiplex PCR, and TCRdb's table has in-frame clones only and misses some. Found here are more than 25,000 clones, more than 75% of them singletons; the top ten hold about a fifth. Sequencing used CD4+ or CD8+ T cells sorted from blood, obtained in a trial of the OX40 agonist ivuxolimab. The clonotype was recovered from an adult with an advanced solid tumor such as melanoma, head and neck, liver or kidney cancer.

The CDR3 sequence: CAWSNSGANVLTF. The CDR3 nucleotides read TGTGCCTGGAGCAACTCTGGGGCCAACGTCCTGACTTTC. This chain links TRBV30 with TRBJ2-6; unclear D gene. The CDR3 contains 13 residues. Germline V gene data show CDR1 as GTSNPN and CDR2 as SVGIG (reference sequence). V lost 3 bases and J 0 bases, leaving 3 bases between the germline ends.